This entry concerns a single TCR beta chain. Some clones are missing from TCRdb's copy, which holds only in-frame ones; the method was immunoSEQ multiplex PCR. This table holds 200,000 to 300,000 clones, approximately 84% found once. The source of the sample is a study of blood T cell repertoires in COVID-19. CDR3 length: 15 residues. In germline, CDR1 is LNHNV, CDR2 YYDKDF (reference sequence). Trimming stripped 0 bases from V and 2 bases from J, with 9 bases between. Sequencing was performed on peripheral blood. The chain has TRBV15 and TRBJ2-3; D not resolved. The source of this sequence is a human donor in a cohort sampled during active COVID-19. The CDR3 DNA reads TGTGCCACCAGCAGAGATACCCCAGACACAGATACGCAGTATTTT. Translation: CATSRDTPDTDTQYF.